Sequencing of this T cell receptor beta chain was carried out in a study of blood T cell repertoires in COVID-19. Those who participated ranged in age from roughly 18 to 89 years and resided in 20 to 30 US areas. Allocation to cohorts depended on clinical history reported by the participants. CDR3 size: 15 residues. The V segment lost 4 bases and the J segment 4 bases; nucleotides outside the gene matches: 6. Germline CDR1 is LNHDA and CDR2 is SQIVND (reference sequence). Authors' methods: Estimated nucleated cell counts came from reference gene primer amplification. Measured with immunoSEQ multiplex PCR; TCRdb has only the in-frame clones, and not every one. Clone size and the V and J calls come from that table; the DNA yielded D and trimming. Here the sample spans some 250,000 clones, approximately 91% being singletons.

The sample comprised PBMCs or T cells enriched from blood (not recorded which). The clonotype was recovered from a human donor in a cohort exposed to, infected with or recovered from COVID-19 (not recorded which). The donor label of this sample is uncertain. The chain joins TRBV19 to TRBJ1-2; 10 bases fit TRBD1. The CDR3 is CASSTRTGGTYGYTF. The CDR3 coding sequence is TGTGCCAGTAGTACTAGGACAGGGGGTACCTATGGCTACACCTTC.